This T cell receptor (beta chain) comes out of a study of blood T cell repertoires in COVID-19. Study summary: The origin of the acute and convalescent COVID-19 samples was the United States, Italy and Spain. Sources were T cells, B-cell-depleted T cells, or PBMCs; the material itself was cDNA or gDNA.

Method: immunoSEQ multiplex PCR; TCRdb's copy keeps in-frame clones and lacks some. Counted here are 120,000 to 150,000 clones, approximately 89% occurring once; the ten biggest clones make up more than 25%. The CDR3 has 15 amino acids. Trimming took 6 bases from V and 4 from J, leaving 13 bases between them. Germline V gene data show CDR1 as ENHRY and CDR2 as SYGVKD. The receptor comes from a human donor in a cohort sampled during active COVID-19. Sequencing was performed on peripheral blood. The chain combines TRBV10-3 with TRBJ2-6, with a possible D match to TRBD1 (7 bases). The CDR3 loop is CAIRQGGLGANVLTF. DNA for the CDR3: TGTGCCATCAGGCAGGGGGGCCTAGGGGCCAACGTCCTGACTTTC.